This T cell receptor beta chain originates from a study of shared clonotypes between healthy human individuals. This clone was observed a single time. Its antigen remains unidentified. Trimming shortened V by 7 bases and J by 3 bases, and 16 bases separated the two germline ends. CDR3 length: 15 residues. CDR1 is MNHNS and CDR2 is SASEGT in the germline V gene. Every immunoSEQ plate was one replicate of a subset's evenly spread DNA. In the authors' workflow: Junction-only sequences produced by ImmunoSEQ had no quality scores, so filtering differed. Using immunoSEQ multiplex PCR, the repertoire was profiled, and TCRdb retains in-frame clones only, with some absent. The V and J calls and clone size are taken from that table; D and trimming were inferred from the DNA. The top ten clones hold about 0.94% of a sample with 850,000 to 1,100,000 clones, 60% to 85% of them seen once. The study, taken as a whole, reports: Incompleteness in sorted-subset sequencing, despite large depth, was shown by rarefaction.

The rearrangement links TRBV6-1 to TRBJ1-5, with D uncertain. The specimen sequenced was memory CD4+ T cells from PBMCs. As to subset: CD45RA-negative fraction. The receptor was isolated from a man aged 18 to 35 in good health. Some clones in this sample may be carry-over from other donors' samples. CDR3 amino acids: CASKGAATPNQPQHF. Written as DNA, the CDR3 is TGTGCCAGCAAAGGAGCAGCGACACCCAATCAGCCCCAGCATTTT.